This T cell receptor beta chain was identified during a study of blood T cell repertoires in COVID-19. As for the study in general: Samples of COVID-19 (acute and convalescent) were obtained from the United States, Italy and Spain.

As processed by the authors: Reference gene primer amplification gave estimated nucleated cell counts. Assay used: immunoSEQ multiplex PCR; TCRdb lists only in-frame clones, some missing. That table furnishes V, J and clone size, whereas the DNA furnished D and trimming. The sample yields about 120,000 clones, 90% seen once. Looked up from germline, CDR1 is LGHNA and CDR2 is YSLEER. V was pared by 1 base and J by 8 bases, with 4 bases of the junction left unmatched. The CDR3 is 14 amino acids. The clonotype was recovered from a human donor with active COVID-19. The donor label of this sample is uncertain. The material sequenced was peripheral blood. V usage is TRBV4-3 and J usage is TRBJ1-2; TRBD1 matches 10 bases. For the CDR3, the DNA is TGCGCCAGCAGCCAAGCGACAGGGGGCGAAGGCTACACCTTC. Amino acids: CASSQATGGEGYTF.